Listed here are 13 T cell receptor beta chains from one sample, sequenced in a study of memory CD4+ T cells and cytomegalovirus serostatus. The assay was immunoSEQ multiplex PCR, and TCRdb's table has in-frame clones only and misses some. This sample has about 50,000 clones, with approximately 78% found just once. The sort gate was single viable CD3+CD4+CD8-CD45RO+ cells for memory CD4+ T cells. Sequenced material: memory CD4+ T cells from blood. Receptors originate from an adult in good health and CMV-seronegative.

The V gene is TRBV5-1, the J gene TRBJ1-1; the D is unclear. Germline V CDR1 and CDR2: SGHRS, YFSETQ. This CDR3 has 12 residues. V was shortened by 1 base and J by 7 bases, with 8 bases between the two germline ends. The chain's CDR3 is CASSLTEGEAFF. DNA for the CDR3: TGCGCCAGCAGCTTGACAGAGGGTGAAGCTTTCTTT.

V and J are TRBV7-5 and TRBJ1-1; the tabulated D call, TRBD1, remains unverified against the DNA. TRBV7-5 is a documented pseudogene. This CDR3 is 17 amino acids long. The CDR3 DNA is TGTGTCAGAAGCTTAGCCACGACACCCGACAGAAACACTGAAGCTTTCTTT. Translation gives CVRSLATTPDRNTEAFF.

This clone has just a few counts. J is TRBJ1-2 and V is TRBV10-1; D unclear. Germline CDR1 reads WNHNN; CDR2 reads SYGVQD (reference sequence). The CDR3 loop spans 14 amino acids. V was cut by 5 bases and J by 2 bases, with 12 bases left in between. The CDR3 region is CASSPGGTNYGYTF. Written as DNA, the CDR3 is TGCGCCAGCAGTCCTGGTGGTACAAACTATGGCTACACCTTC.

The V and J genes are TRBV5-1 and TRBJ2-1; D is ambiguous. The CDR3 runs 15 residues. CDR1 is SGHRS and CDR2 is YFSETQ in the germline V gene. V was clipped by 1 base and J by 0 bases, with 8 bases between them. As DNA, the CDR3 is TGCGCCAGCAGCTTGCAGCCGAGCTCCTACAATGAGCAGTTCTTC. Amino acid sequence: CASSLQPSSYNEQFF.

This chain connects TRBV29-1 to TRBJ1-1, with D hard to call. V lost 7 bases, J lost 11 bases, and 20 bases lay in between. The CDR3 sequence is 12 residues long. Germline V gives CDR1 SQVTM, CDR2 ANQGSEA. The CDR3 is CSAHVDSPRAFF. CDR3 coding DNA: TGCAGCGCTCACGTAGACTCCCCGAGGGCTTTCTTT.

V is TRBV5-5 and J is TRBJ1-1; D might be TRBD1 (6 bases). This CDR3 contains 15 residues. With 1 base removed from V and 1 base from J, the gap between germline ends came to 11 bases. Per germline, CDR1 SGHKS and CDR2 YYEKEE (reference sequence). The CDR3 nucleotides are TGTGCCAGCAGCTTGTACGGGGGGCAGAACACTGAAGCTTTCTTT. The encoded protein is CASSLYGGQNTEAFF.

This clone was found once. The chain combines TRBV28 with TRBJ2-5; TRBD1 matches at 7 bases. The CDR3 consists of 15 residues. V lost 5 bases, J lost 4 bases, and 10 bases stayed unmatched. Germline CDR1 reads MDHEN; CDR2 reads SYDVKM. The CDR3 sequence is CASSLSRQGLETQYF. CDR3 coding DNA: TGTGCCAGCAGTCTCTCACGACAGGGTTTAGAGACCCAGTACTTC.

The gene calls are TRBV6-5 and TRBJ1-1; 10 nucleotides line up with TRBD1. Germline CDR1 reads MNHEY; CDR2 reads SVGAGI. V lost 0 bases and J lost 5; bases outside the gene matches: 3. The CDR3 totals 15 residues. CDR3 region: CASSYSGQGRTEAFF. In DNA form, the CDR3 reads TGTGCCAGCAGTTACTCGGGACAGGGGCGGACTGAAGCTTTCTTT.

The J gene is TRBJ2-3, the V gene TRBV7-9; D may be TRBD2 (5 bases). Germline V gene sequence: CDR1 SEHNR, CDR2 FQNEAQ (reference sequence). CDR3 size: 12 residues. Between the trimmed V and J ends, which lost 4 bases and 6 bases, there was a span of 8 bases. DNA of the CDR3: TGTGCCAGCAGCTCGACGGGGGATACGCAGTATTTT. Translated, it gives CASSSTGDTQYF.

This clone was seen a handful of times. The chain employs TRBV2 and TRBJ2-3, with D tentatively TRBD1 (7 bases). Trimming pared 6 bases from V and 0 bases from J, leaving 10 bases between. CDR1 is SNHLY, CDR2 FYNNEI, per germline. This CDR3 contains 14 residues. For the CDR3, the DNA is TGTGCCAGCAGGCGGGACAGTAGCACAGATACGCAGTATTTT. As protein: CASRRDSSTDTQYF. Based on the CDR3 plus reference TRBV2 and TRBJ2-3, the full variable domain is EPEVTQTPSHQVTQMGQEVILRCVPISNHLYFYWYRQILGQKVEFLVSFYNNEISEKSEIFDDQFSVERPDGSNFTLKIRSTKLEDSAMYFCASRRDSSTDTQYFGPGTRLTVL.

The chain couples TRBV11-3 to TRBJ1-2; no clear D gene. The CDR3 is made up of 14 amino acids. Deletions cut 5 bases from V and 1 base from J, with 11 bases between. Germline-derived CDR1 and CDR2 are SGHNT and YENEEA. CDR3 nucleotide sequence: TGTGCCAGCAGCCCCTCCTTACTTAACTATGGCTACACCTTC. Protein sequence: CASSPSLLNYGYTF.

The chain is built from TRBV2 and TRBJ1-2; 7 nucleotides align to TRBD1. The CDR3 consists of 14 residues. V gave up 3 bases and J gave up 4 bases; unmatched junction bases: 5. Germline-derived CDR1 and CDR2 are SNHLY and FYNNEI. The CDR3 is CASSDRGRVYGYTF. Here the CDR3 DNA reads TGTGCCAGCAGTGACAGGGGGAGGGTCTATGGCTACACCTTC.

As for this clone: In the same sample, other DNA sequences code for this CDR3. The chain is built from TRBV27 and TRBJ1-5; D is unclear. There are 14 residues in the CDR3. Germline V gives CDR1 MNHEY, CDR2 SMNVEV (reference sequence). V lost 2 bases to trimming and J lost 0 bases, with 5 bases between them. This chain's CDR3 is CASSLVYSNQPQHF. Here the CDR3 DNA reads TGTGCCAGCAGTTTAGTATATAGCAATCAGCCCCAGCATTTT.